One sample yielded the 13 T cell receptor beta chains listed below, sequenced in a study of OX40 agonist ivuxolimab in advanced cancers. Repertoires were generated with immunoSEQ multiplex PCR, while TCRdb's copy carries only in-frame clones and drops some. Here the sample spans about 160 clones, approximately 85% being singletons. This sample was obtained in a trial of the OX40 agonist ivuxolimab. The receptors derive from an adult with an advanced solid tumor such as melanoma, head and neck, liver or kidney cancer.

The genes are TRBV28 and TRBJ2-3; 7 bases are a match to TRBD2. The J segment lost 2 bases and the V segment lost 6 bases, leaving 8 bases of the junction unmatched. Germline assignment: CDR1 MDHEN and CDR2 SYDVKM. The CDR3 is 15 amino acids. CDR3 sequence (DNA): TGTGCCAGCAGCAACCCAAGCGGGATCACAGATACGCAGTATTTT. It is translated as CASSNPSGITDTQYF.

The chain uses TRBV11-3 and TRBJ2-1, with D maybe TRBD1 (6 bases). Germline CDR1 reads SGHNT; CDR2 reads YENEEA. V was clipped by 1 base and J by 8 bases, with 12 bases between them. The CDR3 covers 14 residues. The CDR3: CASSLGAGAHEQFF. For the CDR3, the DNA is TGTGCCAGCAGCTTAGGAGCAGGGGCCCATGAGCAGTTCTTC.

V is TRBV19 and J is TRBJ2-6; no definite D call. Trimming removed 3 bases from V and 1 base from J, with 7 bases in between. The germline gives CDR1 LNHDA, CDR2 SQIVND (reference sequence). The CDR3 spans 15 residues. The CDR3 spells CASSIQLSGANVLTF. DNA for the CDR3: TGTGCCAGTAGTATCCAGCTATCTGGGGCCAACGTCCTGACTTTC.

The V call is TRBV27, the J call TRBJ2-3; D gene unclear. V lost 1 base, J lost 0 bases, and 17 bases lay in between. This CDR3 contains 18 residues. The germline CDR1 and CDR2 sequences are MNHEY and SMNVEV (reference sequence). CDR3 sequence reads: CASSLLVSGGISTDTQYF. Here the CDR3 DNA reads TGTGCCAGCAGTTTATTAGTAAGTGGCGGTATAAGCACAGATACGCAGTATTTT.

V usage is TRBV14 and J usage is TRBJ2-7, with 7 bases fitting TRBD1. The germline gives CDR1 SGHDN, CDR2 FVKESK. The CDR3 sequence is 15 residues long. The V and J ends lost 1 base and 3 bases, in that order; junction bases with no gene match: 6. CDR3 amino acids: CASSQGETGNYEQYF. The CDR3 bases are TGTGCCAGCAGCCAAGGTGAGACAGGGAACTACGAGCAGTACTTC.

The chain recombines TRBV7-5 with TRBJ2-3; the table assigns TRBD1, which was not confirmed against the DNA. TRBV7-5 is flagged as a pseudogene. The CDR3 contains 17 residues. CDR3 sequence: CASSLRPPDRGADTQYF. In nucleotides, the CDR3 is TGTGCCAGCAGCTTAAGGCCGCCGGACAGGGGAGCAGATACGCAGTATTTT.

The chain recombines TRBV6-8 with TRBJ1-5; tentative D call: TRBD1 (5 bases). V was pared by 3 bases and J by 7 bases, with 16 bases between. The germline gives CDR1 MNHGY, CDR2 SAAAGT. The CDR3 contains 15 residues. CDR3 sequence (DNA): TGTGCCAGCAGTTATTTCGGCCAGGGTCAACAGCCCCAGCATTTT. It encodes CASSYFGQGQQPQHF.

V and J are TRBV28 and TRBJ2-3; 8 bases line up with TRBD1. V lost 5 bases to trimming and J lost 2 bases; unmatched junction nucleotides: 21. In germline, CDR1 is MDHEN, CDR2 SYDVKM. The CDR3 is made up of 20 amino acids. The CDR3 is CASSPPVLDRDPTLTDTQYF. The CDR3 bases are TGTGCCAGCAGTCCTCCGGTGCTGGACAGGGACCCGACACTCACAGATACGCAGTATTTT. The whole variable domain, remainder taken from reference TRBV28 and TRBJ2-3, is DVKVTQSSRYLVKRTGEKVFLECVQDMDHENMFWYRQDPGLGLRLIYFSYDVKMKEKGDIPEGYSVSREKKERFSLILESASTNQTSMYLCASSPPVLDRDPTLTDTQYFGPGTRLTVL.

The chain links TRBV6-8 to TRBJ1-2; D not resolved. V shed 4 bases and J shed 6 bases, with 18 bases lying between them. Looked up from germline, CDR1 is MNHGY and CDR2 is SAAAGT. The CDR3 covers 15 residues. The CDR3 DNA sequence: TGTGCCAGCAGTTCGAATAACCTGAGGAATCATGGCTACACCTTC. This codes for CASSSNNLRNHGYTF.

The genes are TRBV7-1 and TRBJ2-7; perhaps TRBD1 as D (6 bases). TRBV7-1 is placed among ORFs of uncertain function. This CDR3 region has 14 residues. Trimming took 4 bases from V and 1 from J, leaving 11 bases between them. The CDR3 region is CASSLVGGSYEQYF. The CDR3 DNA sequence: TGTGCCAGCAGCTTAGTAGGGGGATCCTACGAGCAGTACTTC.

CDR3 amino acids: CAWSVSYQGTEAFF. The CDR3 nucleotides read TGTGCCTGGAGTGTTTCATATCAGGGCACTGAAGCTTTCTTT. The rearrangement links TRBV30 to TRBJ1-1; possibly TRBD1 for D (5 bases). This CDR3 region has 14 residues. Germline V gene data show CDR1 as GTSNPN and CDR2 as SVGIG (reference sequence). With 0 bases removed from V and 4 bases from J, the gap between germline ends came to 12 bases. The variable domain in full, completed from reference TRBV30 and TRBJ1-1, reads SQTIHQWPATLVQPVGSPLSLECTVEGTSNPNLYWYRQAAGRGLQLLFYSVGIGQISSEVPQNLSASRPQDRQFILSSKKLLLSDSGFYLCAWSVSYQGTEAFFGQGTRLTVV.

The rearrangement joins TRBV14 to TRBJ2-7, with TRBD2 matching over 8 bases. With V trimmed by 4 bases and J by 3 bases, 5 bases remained unmatched. Germline V gene sequence: CDR1 SGHDN, CDR2 FVKESK. The CDR3 totals 14 residues. The CDR3 DNA is TGTGCCAGCAGCCCCGGGGGGGGCAGCTACGAGCAGTACTTC. This encodes CASSPGGGSYEQYF.

The chain uses TRBV4-1 and TRBJ1-3, with 8 bases lining up with TRBD1. The CDR3 covers 15 residues. Germline values: CDR1 MGHRA, CDR2 YSYEKL. J gave up 4 bases and V 2 bases, and 4 bases lay outside the gene matches. CDR3 sequence (DNA): TGCGCCAGCAGCCAACAGAGGACAGGGGGAAACACCATATATTTT. Translated: CASSQQRTGGNTIYF.